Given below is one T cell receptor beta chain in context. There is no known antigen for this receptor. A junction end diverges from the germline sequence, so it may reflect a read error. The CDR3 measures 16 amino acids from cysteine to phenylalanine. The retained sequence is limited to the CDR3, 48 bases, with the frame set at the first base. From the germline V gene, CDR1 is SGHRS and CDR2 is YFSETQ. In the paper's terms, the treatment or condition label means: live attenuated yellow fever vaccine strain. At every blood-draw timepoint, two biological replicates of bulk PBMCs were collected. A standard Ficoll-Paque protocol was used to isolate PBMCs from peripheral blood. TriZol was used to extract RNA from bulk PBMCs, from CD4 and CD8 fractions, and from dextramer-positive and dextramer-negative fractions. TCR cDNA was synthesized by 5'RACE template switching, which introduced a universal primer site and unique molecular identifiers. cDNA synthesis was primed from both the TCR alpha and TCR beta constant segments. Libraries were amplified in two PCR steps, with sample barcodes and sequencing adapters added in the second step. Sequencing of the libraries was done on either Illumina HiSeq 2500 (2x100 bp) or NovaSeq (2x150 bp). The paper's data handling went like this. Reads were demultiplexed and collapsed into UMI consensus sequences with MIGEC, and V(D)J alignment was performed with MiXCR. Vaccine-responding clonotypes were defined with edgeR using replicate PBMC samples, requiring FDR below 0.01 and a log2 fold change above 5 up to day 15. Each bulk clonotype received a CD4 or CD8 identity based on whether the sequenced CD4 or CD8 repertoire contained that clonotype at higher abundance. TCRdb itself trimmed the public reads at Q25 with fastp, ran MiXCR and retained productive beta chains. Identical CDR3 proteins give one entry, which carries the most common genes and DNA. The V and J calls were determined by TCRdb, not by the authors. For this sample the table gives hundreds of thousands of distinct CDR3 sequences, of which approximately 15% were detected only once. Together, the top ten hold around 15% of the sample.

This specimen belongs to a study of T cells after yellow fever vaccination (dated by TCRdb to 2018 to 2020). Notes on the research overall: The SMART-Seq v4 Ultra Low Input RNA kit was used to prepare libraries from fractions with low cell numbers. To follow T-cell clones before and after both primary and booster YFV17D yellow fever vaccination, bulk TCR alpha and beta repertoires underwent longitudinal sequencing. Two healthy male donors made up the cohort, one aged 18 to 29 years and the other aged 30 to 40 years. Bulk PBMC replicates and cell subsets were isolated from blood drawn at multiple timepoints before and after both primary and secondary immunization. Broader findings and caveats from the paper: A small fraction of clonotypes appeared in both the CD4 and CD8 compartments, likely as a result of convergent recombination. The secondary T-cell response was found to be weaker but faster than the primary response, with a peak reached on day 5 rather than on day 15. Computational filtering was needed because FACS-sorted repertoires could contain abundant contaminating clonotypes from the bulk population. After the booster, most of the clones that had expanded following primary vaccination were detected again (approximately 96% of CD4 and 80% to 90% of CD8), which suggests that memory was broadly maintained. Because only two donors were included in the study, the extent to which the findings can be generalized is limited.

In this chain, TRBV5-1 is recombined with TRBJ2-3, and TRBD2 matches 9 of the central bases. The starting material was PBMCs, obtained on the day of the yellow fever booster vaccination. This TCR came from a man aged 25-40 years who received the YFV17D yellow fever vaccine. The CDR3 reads CASSSEFSAGGYMIVF. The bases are TGCGCCAGCAGCTCCGAATTTTCCGCGGGAGGGTATATGATCGTGTTT. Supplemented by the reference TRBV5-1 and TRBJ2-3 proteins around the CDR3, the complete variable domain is KAGVTQTPRYLIKTRGQQVTLSCSPISGHRSVSWYQQTPGQGLQFLFEYFSETQRNKGNFPGRFSGRQFSNSRSEMNVSTLELGDSALYLCASSSEFSAGGYMIVFGPGTRLTVL.